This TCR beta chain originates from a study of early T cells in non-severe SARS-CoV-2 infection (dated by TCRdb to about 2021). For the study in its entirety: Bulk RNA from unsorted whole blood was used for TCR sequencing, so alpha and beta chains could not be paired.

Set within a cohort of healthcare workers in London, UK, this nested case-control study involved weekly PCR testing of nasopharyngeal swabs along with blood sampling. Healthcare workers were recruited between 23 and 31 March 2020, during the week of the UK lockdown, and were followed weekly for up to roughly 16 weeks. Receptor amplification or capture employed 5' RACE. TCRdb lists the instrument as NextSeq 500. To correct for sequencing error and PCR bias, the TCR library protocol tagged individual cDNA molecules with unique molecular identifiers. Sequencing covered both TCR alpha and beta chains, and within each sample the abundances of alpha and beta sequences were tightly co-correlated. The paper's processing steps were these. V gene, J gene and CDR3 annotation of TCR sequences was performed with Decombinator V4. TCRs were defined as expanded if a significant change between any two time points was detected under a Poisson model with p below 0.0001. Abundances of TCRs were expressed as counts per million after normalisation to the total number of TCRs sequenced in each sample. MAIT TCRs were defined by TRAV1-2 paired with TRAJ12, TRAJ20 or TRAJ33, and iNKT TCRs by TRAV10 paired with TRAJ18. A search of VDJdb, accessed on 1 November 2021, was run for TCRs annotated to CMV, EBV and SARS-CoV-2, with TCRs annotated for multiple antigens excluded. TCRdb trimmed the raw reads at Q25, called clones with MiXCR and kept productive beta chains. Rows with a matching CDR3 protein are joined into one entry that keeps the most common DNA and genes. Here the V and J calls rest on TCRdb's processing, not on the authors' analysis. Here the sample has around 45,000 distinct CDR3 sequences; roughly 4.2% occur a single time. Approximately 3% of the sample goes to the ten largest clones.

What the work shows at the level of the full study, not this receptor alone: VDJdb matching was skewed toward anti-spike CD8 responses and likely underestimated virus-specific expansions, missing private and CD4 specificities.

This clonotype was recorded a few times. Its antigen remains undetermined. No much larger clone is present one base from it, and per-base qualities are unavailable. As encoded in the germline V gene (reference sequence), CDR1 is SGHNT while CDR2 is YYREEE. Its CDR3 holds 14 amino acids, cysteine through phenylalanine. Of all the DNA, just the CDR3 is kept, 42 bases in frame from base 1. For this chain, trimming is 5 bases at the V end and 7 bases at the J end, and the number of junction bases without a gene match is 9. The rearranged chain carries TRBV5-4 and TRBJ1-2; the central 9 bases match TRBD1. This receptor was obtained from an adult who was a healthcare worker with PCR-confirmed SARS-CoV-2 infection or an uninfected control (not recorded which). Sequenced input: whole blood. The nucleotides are TGTGCCAGCAGAGCCACAGGGGGCGCCGCTGGCTACACCTTC. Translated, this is CASRATGGAAGYTF.